Each of the 21 T cell receptor beta chains below was sequenced from the same sample in a study of long-term antiretroviral therapy in people with HIV. At the survey level, the v3.0 immunoSEQ assay was run. Repertoires were generated with immunoSEQ multiplex PCR, while TCRdb's copy carries only in-frame clones and drops some. The sample comprises fewer than 35,000 clones, 83% of which are singletons, and approximately 7.9% rests with the top ten. The sample was unsorted PBMCs, taken 0.4 years before starting antiretroviral therapy. These receptors all stem from a young man with HIV.

This clone was picked up a small number of times. The chain couples TRBV4-2 to TRBJ2-7, with 9 bases that match TRBD2. Germline V lookup: CDR1 LGHNA, CDR2 YNFKEQ. CDR3 length equals 15 residues. Unmatched junction bases numbered 3, after V lost 0 bases and J lost 3 bases. The CDR3 DNA follows: TGTGCCAGCAGCCAAGAAGGAGCGGGAGGCTACGAGCAGTACTTC. Translation gives CASSQEGAGGYEQYF.

CDR3 bases: TGTGCCAGCATCGAAGCGAGCGGGGGGGCCCTCCAAGAGACCCAGTACTTC. As protein: CASIEASGGALQETQYF. V is TRBV25-1 and J is TRBJ2-5; 10 nucleotides agree with TRBD2. CDR1 and CDR2 (germline): MGHDK, SYGVNS. Trimming at V came to 7 bases and at J to 1 base, leaving 12 bases not matched to a gene. The CDR3 runs to 17 residues. Full variable domain (missing parts from reference TRBV25-1 and TRBJ2-5): EADIYQTPRYLVIGTGKKITLECSQTMGHDKMYWYQQDPGMELHLIHYSYGVNSTEKGDLSSESTVSRIRTEHFPLTLESARPSHTSQYLCASIEASGGALQETQYFGPGTRLLVL.

The rearrangement links TRBV6-5 to TRBJ2-7; 9 nucleotides match TRBD1. The CDR3 runs 16 residues. Germline trimming cut 0 bases from V and 4 bases from J; bases unmatched to any gene: 7. Germline CDR1 and CDR2: MNHEY and SVGAGI. CDR3 loop: CASSYSGTGSAYEQYF. The CDR3 DNA sequence: TGTGCCAGCAGTTACTCGGGGACAGGGAGCGCGTACGAGCAGTACTTC.

Comment on this clone: One end of the junction fails to match germline, which may point to a read error. The rearrangement uses TRBV2 and TRBJ2-1, with 9 positions matching TRBD1. CDR1 and CDR2 from the germline V gene are SNHLY and FYNNEI. This CDR3 has 14 residues. This CDR3 reads CASTEGQGIDEQFF. The DNA for the CDR3 is TGTGCCAGCACTGAAGGACAGGGGATCGATGAGCAGTTCTTC.

This chain connects TRBV6-1 to TRBJ1-1; maybe TRBD1 (6 bases). The CDR3 contains 15 residues. Trimming shortened V by 2 bases and J by 1 base, and 11 bases separated the two germline ends. Per the germline V gene, CDR1 is MNHNS and CDR2 is SASEGT. CDR3: CASSERQEPNTEAFF. As DNA, the CDR3 is TGTGCCAGCAGTGAAAGACAGGAACCGAACACTGAAGCTTTCTTT.

The chain couples TRBV5-1 to TRBJ2-2; tentatively, D is TRBD1 (5 bases). The V end lost 4 bases, the J end lost 3 bases, and 13 bases lay between the germline ends. CDR3 size: 15 residues. Germline values: CDR1 SGHRS, CDR2 YFSETQ. The DNA of the CDR3 is TGCGCCAGCAGCCCGCAGGGTGATGACACCGGGGAGCTGTTTTTT. This codes for CASSPQGDDTGELFF.

The chain uses TRBV7-9 and TRBJ2-3, with D unresolved. The CDR3 extends over 13 amino acids. V lost 2 bases to trimming and J lost 2 bases, with 5 bases between them. Germline V lookup: CDR1 SEHNR, CDR2 FQNEAQ (reference sequence). The CDR3 reads CASSLSVTDTQYF. CDR3 bases: TGTGCCAGCAGCTTATCGGTCACAGATACGCAGTATTTT.

The chain employs TRBV7-2 and TRBJ2-7; D is possibly TRBD1 (7 bases). The CDR3 runs to 17 residues. Per germline, CDR1 SGHTA and CDR2 FQGNSA. The V gene lost 0 bases and the J gene lost 4 bases, with 19 bases spanning the gap. CDR3 DNA: TGTGCCAGCAGCTTAGCGCGGGACAGCTCTTCCCGTTACGAGCAGTACTTC. Protein product: CASSLARDSSSRYEQYF.

This rearrangement joins TRBV14 to TRBJ1-2; D gene ambiguous. Germline V gene data show CDR1 as SGHDN and CDR2 as FVKESK. The CDR3 runs to 12 residues. The germline V and J ends were trimmed by 4 bases and 4 bases, with 7 bases remaining between them. The CDR3 coding sequence is TGTGCCAGCAGCCGGGTAGGCTATGGCTACACCTTC. Translating gives CASSRVGYGYTF.

This chain connects TRBV7-2 to TRBJ1-2; 10 bases line up with TRBD1. Looked up from germline, CDR1 is SGHTA and CDR2 is FQGNSA. This CDR3 is 13 amino acids long. V lost 6 bases, J lost 8 bases, and 6 bases stayed unmatched. CDR3 bases: TGTGCCAGCAGGCGACAGGGGGCTAGCGGCTACACCTTC. It specifies CASRRQGASGYTF.

The rearrangement joins TRBV6-5 to TRBJ2-2; D possibly corresponds to TRBD1 (6 bases). V was pared by 6 bases and J by 3 bases, with 11 bases between. The CDR3 consists of 14 residues. Germline loops: CDR1 MNHEY, CDR2 SVGAGI. CDR3 amino acids: CASSAQGYTGELFF. In nucleotides, the CDR3 is TGTGCCAGCAGCGCCCAGGGGTACACCGGGGAGCTGTTTTTT.

This clone has a handful of counts. The chain couples TRBV25-1 to TRBJ1-4; 7 bases agree with TRBD1. V gave up 6 bases and J gave up 0 bases; unmatched junction bases: 10. This CDR3 is 17 amino acids long. Germline CDR1 reads MGHDK; CDR2 reads SYGVNS. The CDR3 reads CASSPMAGGSTNEKLFF. In DNA form, the CDR3 reads TGTGCCAGCAGCCCCATGGCAGGGGGTTCAACTAATGAAAAACTGTTTTTT.

The rearrangement links TRBV18 to TRBJ1-5; 7 positions agree with TRBD1. Germline-derived CDR1 and CDR2 are KGHSH and LQKENI. CDR3 length: 16 amino acids. Unmatched junction bases numbered 6, after V lost 2 bases and J lost 2 bases. The CDR3 region is CASSPTQGEGNQPQHF. The CDR3 coding sequence is TGTGCCAGCTCACCAACTCAGGGGGAAGGCAATCAGCCCCAGCATTTT.

The rearrangement links TRBV2 to TRBJ2-5, with 10 bases that match TRBD2. The trim removed 4 bases at V and 1 base at J, leaving 3 bases unmatched. The CDR3 runs 15 residues. CDR1 SNHLY and CDR2 FYNNEI come from the germline V gene. CDR3 region: CASSAERGGQETQYF. In nucleotides, the CDR3 is TGTGCCAGCAGTGCTGAGCGGGGGGGCCAAGAGACCCAGTACTTC.

The V gene is TRBV30, the J gene TRBJ1-3; possible D gene TRBD1, 6 bases. This CDR3 is built from 13 residues. V lost 8 bases, J lost 2 bases, and 13 bases lay in between. Germline assignment: CDR1 GTSNPN and CDR2 SVGIG (reference sequence). The CDR3 DNA reads as TGTGCCCTGCGCGGGGGCGCTGGAAACACCATATATTTT. Its protein product is CALRGGAGNTIYF.

The chain employs TRBV4-1 and TRBJ2-1; TRBD1 agrees at 7 bases. The junction had 4 bases not matched to a gene; V was cut back by 4 bases and J by 7 bases. This CDR3 spans 13 amino acids. Per the germline V gene, CDR1 is MGHRA and CDR2 is YSYEKL. The CDR3 DNA reads as TGCGCCAGCAGCCTACAACAGGGGAATGAGCAGTTCTTC. This sequence encodes CASSLQQGNEQFF.

The J gene is TRBJ2-1, the V gene TRBV11-2, with unresolved D. The V end lost 6 bases, the J end lost 4 bases, and 16 bases lay between the germline ends. CDR3 length: 15 residues. Germline CDR1 and CDR2: SGHAT and FQNNGV. This CDR3 is CASRYRLDLYNEQFF. The DNA for the CDR3 is TGTGCCAGCAGGTATCGGTTGGACCTGTACAATGAGCAGTTCTTC.

The chain uses TRBV28 and TRBJ2-2, with D possibly called TRBD1 or TRBD2 (6 bases each). The V and J ends lost 6 bases and 5 bases respectively, with 19 bases between them. Germline lookup yields CDR1 MDHEN and CDR2 SYDVKM. The CDR3 consists of 16 residues. CDR3 sequence (DNA): TGTGCCAGCAGGAGGTCTAGCGAGGGGGGTACCGGGGAGCTGTTTTTT. Translated, it gives CASRRSSEGGTGELFF.

Note on this clone: An end of the junction does not agree with germline; a read error may underlie this. The chain joins TRBV5-4 to TRBJ1-5, with D maybe TRBD1 (5 bases). Germline-derived CDR1 and CDR2 are SGHNT and YYREEE (reference sequence). The CDR3 is 16 residues long. This chain's CDR3 is CASSQDPLGEGQPQHF. In nucleotides, the CDR3 is TGCGCCAGCAGCCAAGATCCCTTAGGGGAGGGACAGCCCCAGCATTTT.

A few counts support this clone. The CDR3 bases are TGTGCCAGCAGCGTAGCTCCGGGGGATACAAAAGAGACCCAGTACTTC. This codes for CASSVAPGDTKETQYF. V usage is TRBV9 and J usage is TRBJ2-5; maybe TRBD2 (6 bases). CDR3 length: 16 residues. Per germline, CDR1 SGDLS and CDR2 YYNGEE. Trimming removed 0 bases from V and 3 bases from J, with 15 bases in between. The entire variable domain, with the rest obtained from reference TRBV9 and TRBJ2-5, is as follows: DSGVTQTPKHLITATGQRVTLRCSPRSGDLSVYWYQQSLDQGLQFLIQYYNGEERAKGNILERFSAQQFPDLHSELNLSSLELGDSALYFCASSVAPGDTKETQYFGPGTRLLVL.

The chain has TRBV9 and TRBJ2-2; 11 nucleotides align to TRBD1. The CDR3 consists of 16 residues. The V gene's germline CDR1 is SGDLS and CDR2 YYNGEE. Germline trimming cut 5 bases from V and 5 bases from J; bases unmatched to any gene: 8. CDR3 region: CASSPSGTGGTGELFF. The CDR3 DNA reads as TGTGCCAGCAGTCCTTCCGGGACAGGGGGGACCGGGGAGCTGTTTTTT.